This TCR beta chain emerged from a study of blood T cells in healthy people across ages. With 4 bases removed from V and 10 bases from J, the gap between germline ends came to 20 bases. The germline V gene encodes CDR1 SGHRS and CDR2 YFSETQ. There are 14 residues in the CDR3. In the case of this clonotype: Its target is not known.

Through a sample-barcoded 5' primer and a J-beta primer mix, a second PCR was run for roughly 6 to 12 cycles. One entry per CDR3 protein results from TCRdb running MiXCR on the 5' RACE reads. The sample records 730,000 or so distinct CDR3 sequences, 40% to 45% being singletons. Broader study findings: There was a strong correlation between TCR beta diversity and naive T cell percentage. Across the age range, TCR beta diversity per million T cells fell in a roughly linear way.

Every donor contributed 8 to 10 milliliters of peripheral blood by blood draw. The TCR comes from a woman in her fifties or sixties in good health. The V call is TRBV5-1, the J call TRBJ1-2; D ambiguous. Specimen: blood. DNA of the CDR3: TGCGCCAGCAGCAGGGAGACGGACGCATCGGACTACACCTTC. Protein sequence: CASSRETDASDYTF.